This T cell receptor (beta chain) was obtained from a study of PD-1 blockade in classical Hodgkin lymphoma. Whole-study findings and limits: There remain no defined causes for the repertoire differences, which possibly reflect disease activity or prior therapy.

To note about this clone: Its matching antigen is unknown.

In every patient, relapse followed autologous stem cell transplantation, while exposure to brentuximab vedotin differed. V was clipped by 0 bases and J by 0 bases, with 7 bases between them. The V gene's germline CDR1 is SGDLS and CDR2 YYNGEE. The CDR3 spans 14 residues. Sequencing used immunoSEQ multiplex PCR; TCRdb keeps in-frame clones, though not all of them. The data hold tens of thousands of clones, with approximately 73% observed a single time. The source of this sequence is a human donor with classical Hodgkin lymphoma. The chain is built from TRBV9 and TRBJ2-7; D perhaps matches TRBD1 (5 bases). Sequencing used peripheral blood mononuclear cells (PBMCs), obtained before the second cycle of nivolumab. In DNA, the CDR3 is TGTGCCAGCAGCGTAGTAGGGGCCTCCTACGAGCAGTACTTC. Its translation: CASSVVGASYEQYF.